This passage covers 14 T cell receptor beta chains from one sample sequenced in a study of blood T cell repertoires in COVID-19. Using immunoSEQ multiplex PCR, the repertoire was profiled, and TCRdb retains in-frame clones only, with some absent. This sample has about 310,000 clones, with 80% to 90% found just once. Sequenced material: PBMCs or T cells enriched from blood (not recorded which). These receptors came from a woman younger than 35 who had recovered from COVID-19.

V gene TRBV11-2 combines with J gene TRBJ2-1; D may be TRBD2 (6 bases). The CDR3 is made up of 18 amino acids. V was shortened by 5 bases and J by 5 bases, with 25 bases between the two germline ends. Germline CDR1 is SGHAT and CDR2 is FQNNGV. In DNA form, the CDR3 reads TGTGCCAGCAGCCGACAAATAGCGGCTGCCTTGAAGCACAATGAGCAGTTCTTC. Protein product: CASSRQIAAALKHNEQFF.

This clone turned up a few times. The chain combines TRBV25-1 with TRBJ1-1, with 8 nucleotides matching TRBD1. This CDR3 spans 16 amino acids. Looked up from germline, CDR1 is MGHDK and CDR2 is SYGVNS. V lost 2 bases and J lost 5; bases outside the gene matches: 10. The CDR3 here is CASSEGQGTWGTEAFF. CDR3 bases: TGTGCCAGCAGTGAAGGACAGGGAACGTGGGGGACTGAAGCTTTCTTT.

The chain is built from TRBV3-1 (or the pseudogene TRBV3-2) and TRBJ2-1, with TRBD2 matching over 10 bases. The CDR3 has 15 residues. Germline CDR1 is LGHDT and CDR2 is YNNKEL (reference sequence). V was pared by 3 bases and J by 8 bases, with 7 bases of the junction left unmatched. This CDR3 reads CASSQQLAGVDEQFF. CDR3 nucleotide sequence: TGTGCCAGCAGCCAGCAGCTAGCGGGAGTCGATGAGCAGTTCTTC.

The rearrangement links TRBV5-4 to TRBJ2-4; D is possibly TRBD1 (5 bases). Germline CDR1 is SGHNT and CDR2 is YYREEE (reference sequence). The V and J ends lost 0 bases and 1 base respectively, with 5 bases between them. CDR3 length equals 14 residues. The CDR3, as DNA: TGTGCCAGCAGCTTGGACAGGGCCAAAAACATTCAGTACTTC. Residues: CASSLDRAKNIQYF.

In regard to this clone: Other nucleotide sequences from this sample produce the same CDR3. This chain joins TRBV28 and TRBJ2-7, with TRBD1 matching 8 bases. V was pared by 6 bases and J by 0 bases, with 4 bases of the junction left unmatched. Germline CDR1 and CDR2: MDHEN and SYDVKM. The CDR3 totals 14 residues. CDR3: CASRPGQGSYEQYF. The CDR3 region has the DNA TGTGCCAGCAGACCAGGACAGGGCTCCTACGAGCAGTACTTC.

This clone was found a few times. The CDR3 sequence: CASSPTGGGTGELFF. DNA of the CDR3: TGTGCCAGCAGCCCGACCGGGGGGGGTACCGGGGAGCTGTTTTTT. The chain carries TRBV9 and TRBJ2-2; TRBD2 aligns across 8 bases. V was pared by 4 bases and J by 5 bases, with 7 bases of the junction left unmatched. The CDR3 runs to 15 residues. Germline values: CDR1 SGDLS, CDR2 YYNGEE.

The chain uses TRBV11-2 and TRBJ1-5, with D possibly matching TRBD1 (6 bases). V was pared by 4 bases and J by 4 bases, with 11 bases between. The length of the CDR3 is 14 residues. Germline CDR1 is SGHAT and CDR2 is FQNNGV. CDR3 loop: CASSSMGANQPQHF. CDR3 sequence (DNA): TGTGCCAGCAGCTCGATGGGGGCGAATCAGCCCCAGCATTTT.

The chain recombines TRBV7-3 with TRBJ1-2, with 7 bases lining up with TRBD1. The CDR3 runs to 14 residues. The germline V gene has CDR1 SGHTA and CDR2 FQGTGA. V lost 0 bases, J lost 7 bases, and 5 bases stayed unmatched. CDR3 region: CASSLTGGEGGYTF. The CDR3, as DNA: TGTGCCAGCAGCTTAACAGGGGGCGAAGGTGGCTACACCTTC.

J is TRBJ1-1 and V is TRBV5-4; D gene ambiguous. CDR1 SGHNT and CDR2 YYREEE come from the germline V gene (reference sequence). Trimming left V 1 base short and J 5 bases short, with 6 bases between. CDR3 length: 12 residues. CDR3 nucleotide sequence: TGTGCCAGCAGCTTGATGGAGACTGAAGCTTTCTTT. Encoded protein: CASSLMETEAFF.

The chain uses TRBV9 and TRBJ2-7, with 8 bases matching TRBD1. J gave up 9 bases and V 6 bases, and 20 bases lay outside the gene matches. The length of the CDR3 is 16 residues. Germline V gene lookup returns CDR1 SGDLS and CDR2 YYNGEE. The CDR3 coding sequence is TGTGCCAGCAAGTCCTGTACGGAGGACAGGGCGAAGGGGCAGTACTTC. Encoded protein: CASKSCTEDRAKGQYF.

The V and J genes are TRBV28 and TRBJ2-7; a possible D gene is TRBD1 (5 bases). The V end was cut by 6 bases, the J end by 5 bases, with 14 bases between. The CDR3 extends over 13 amino acids. The germline CDR1 and CDR2 sequences are MDHEN and SYDVKM. This CDR3 reads CASRFQGYNEQYF. CDR3 DNA sequence: TGTGCCAGCAGATTTCAGGGATATAACGAGCAGTACTTC.

The chain employs TRBV5-1 and TRBJ1-4, with D possibly matching TRBD1 (5 bases). The V end was cut by 3 bases, the J end by 10 bases, with 16 bases between. The CDR3 is 14 residues long. Per germline, CDR1 SGHRS and CDR2 YFSETQ. CDR3 in DNA: TGCGCCAGCAGCTCGGACGGACAAGGTGGAAAACTGTTTTTT. Protein sequence: CASSSDGQGGKLFF.

This rearrangement joins TRBV7-2 to TRBJ2-5; 8 positions agree with TRBD1. The CDR3 runs 13 residues. The trim removed 4 bases at V and 5 bases at J, leaving 3 bases unmatched. Germline CDR1 SGHTA, CDR2 FQGNSA. The CDR3 region has the DNA TGTGCCAGCAGCTGGACAGGGACGGAGACCCAGTACTTC. It is translated as CASSWTGTETQYF.

In its sample, this clone was seen once. The chain uses TRBV2 and TRBJ2-7; TRBD1 aligns across 8 bases. This CDR3 has 15 amino acids. The J segment lost 0 bases and the V segment lost 2 bases, leaving 3 bases of the junction unmatched. Germline V gene data show CDR1 as SNHLY and CDR2 as FYNNEI. The CDR3 here is CASSENRGISYEQYF. CDR3 bases: TGTGCCAGCAGTGAAAACAGGGGGATCTCCTACGAGCAGTACTTC.